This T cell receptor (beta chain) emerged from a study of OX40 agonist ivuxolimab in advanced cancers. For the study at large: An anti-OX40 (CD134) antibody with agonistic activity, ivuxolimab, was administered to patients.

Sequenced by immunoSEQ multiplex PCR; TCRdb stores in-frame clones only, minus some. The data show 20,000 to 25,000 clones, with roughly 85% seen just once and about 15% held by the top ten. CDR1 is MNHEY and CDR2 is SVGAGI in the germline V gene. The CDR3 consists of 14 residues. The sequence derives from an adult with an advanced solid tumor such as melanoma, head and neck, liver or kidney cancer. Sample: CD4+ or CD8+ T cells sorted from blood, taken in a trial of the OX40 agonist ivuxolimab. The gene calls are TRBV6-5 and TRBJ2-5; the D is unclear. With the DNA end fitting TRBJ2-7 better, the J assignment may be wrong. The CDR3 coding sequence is TGTGCCAGCAGTTACTCGAGGACGACCTACGAGCAGTACTTC. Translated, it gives CASSYSRTTYEQYF.